The 23 T cell receptor beta chains below all came from one sample that was sequenced in a study of Graves' ophthalmopathy and Graves' hyperthyroidism. TCR beta CDR3 regions were amplified from RNA transcripts. First-round RT-PCR relied on HTBI primers, and a second-round multiplex PCR came next. MiXCR was run by TCRdb on the multiplex PCR reads, yielding one entry per CDR3 protein. The sample has 650,000 to 900,000 distinct CDR3 sequences; 35% to 50% are singletons. The sequenced material came from peripheral blood. Receptor source: an adult man with Graves' ophthalmopathy.

About this clonotype: This may come from a read error, since a much larger clone is one base off. Because it lacks the conserved phenylalanine or tryptophan at the end, this CDR3 is likely a read error. V is TRBV19 and J is TRBJ1-1; D is perhaps TRBD1 (5 bases). Germline assignment: CDR1 LNHDA and CDR2 SQIVND (reference sequence). CDR3 length equals 14 residues. V lost 5 bases to trimming and J lost 2 bases, with 12 bases between them. The CDR3 region is CASSAGRVNTEAFL. For the CDR3, the DNA is TGTGCCAGTAGTGCGGGACGGGTTAACACTGAAGCTTTCCTT.

The genes are TRBV30 and TRBJ2-5; TRBD1 matches at 7 bases. Germline assignment: CDR1 GTSNPN and CDR2 SVGIG (reference sequence). V shed 3 bases, J shed 4 bases, and the junction held 2 bases outside the gene matches. The CDR3 runs to 12 residues. The CDR3 DNA follows: TGTGCCTGGAGGACAGGGCGAGAGACCCAGTACTTC. It specifies CAWRTGRETQYF.

In this sample, this clonotype turned up a few times. This sequence joins TRBV20-1 and TRBJ2-7, with no clear D. CDR3 length equals 13 residues. Germline V gives CDR1 DFQATT, CDR2 SNEGSKA (reference sequence). V was shortened by 2 bases and J by 3 bases, with 11 bases between the two germline ends. The CDR3 DNA is TGCAGTGCTAGATCGAGCGTACTCTACGAGCAGTACTTC. Translating it yields CSARSSVLYEQYF.

Comment on this clonotype: The junction departs from germline at one end; a sequencing error may be responsible. This chain links TRBV24-1 with TRBJ1-5; TRBD1 agrees at 8 bases. This CDR3 region has 16 residues. CDR1 is KGHDR, CDR2 SFDVKD, per germline. The CDR3 coding sequence is TGTGGCACCAGTGAGTCGGTTACAGGGGGGAATCGGCCCCAGCATTTT. Its translation: CGTSESVTGGNRPQHF.

The rearrangement uses TRBV2 and TRBJ2-7, with 13 bases lining up with TRBD2. Germline assignment: CDR1 SNHLY and CDR2 FYNNEI. V lost 6 bases to trimming and J lost 1 base; unmatched junction nucleotides: 0. The CDR3 is made up of 14 amino acids. CDR3 nucleotide sequence: TGTGCCAGCAGGACTAGCGGGAGGTCCTACGAGCAGTACTTC. It specifies CASRTSGRSYEQYF. The complete variable domain, with remaining parts taken from reference TRBV2 and TRBJ2-7, reads EPEVTQTPSHQVTQMGQEVILRCVPISNHLYFYWYRQILGQKVEFLVSFYNNEISEKSEIFDDQFSVERPDGSNFTLKIRSTKLEDSAMYFCASRTSGRSYEQYFGPGTRLTVT.

The J gene is TRBJ2-2, the V gene TRBV5-1; D possibly corresponds to TRBD2 (5 bases). Trimming left V 0 bases short and J 8 bases short, with 11 bases between. Germline CDR1 SGHRS, CDR2 YFSETQ. The CDR3 runs 14 residues. In nucleotides, the CDR3 is TGCGCCAGCAGCTTGGTCGGGAAATCAGGGGAGCTGTTTTTT. Encoded protein: CASSLVGKSGELFF.

The chain has TRBV7-9 and TRBJ2-5; 8 bases fit TRBD2. Trimming at V came to 2 bases and at J to 5 bases, leaving 10 bases not matched to a gene. The CDR3 covers 16 residues. Germline CDR1 is SEHNR and CDR2 is FQNEAQ (reference sequence). In DNA, the CDR3 is TGTGCCAGCAGCTTATTTGAAACCGCGGGAGGCGAGACCCAGTACTTC. Its translation is CASSLFETAGGETQYF.

This clonotype was recorded a few times. The rearrangement links TRBV5-1 to TRBJ1-1; D is undetermined. The V and J ends lost 1 base and 2 bases respectively, with 15 bases between them. The CDR3 loop spans 16 amino acids. The germline gives CDR1 SGHRS, CDR2 YFSETQ. CDR3: CASSLNALSANTEAFF. The CDR3, as DNA: TGCGCCAGCAGCTTGAACGCGTTGTCAGCTAACACTGAAGCTTTCTTT.

This clonotype was seen at least ten times. The chain joins TRBV2 to TRBJ1-4; D unresolved. CDR3 size: 13 residues. V dropped 5 bases and J dropped 4 bases, with 8 bases sitting between them. From germline, CDR1 is SNHLY and CDR2 FYNNEI. The CDR3 nucleotides read TGTGCCAGCAGTCGGCGGATTAATGAAAAACTGTTTTTT. Amino acids: CASSRRINEKLFF.

J is TRBJ2-5 and V is TRBV29-1; D is possibly TRBD2 (5 bases). CDR1 and CDR2 from the germline V gene are SQVTM and ANQGSEA. This CDR3 is built from 14 residues. Trimming removed 5 bases at V and 3 bases at J, with 16 bases between. The CDR3 spells CSVWRASGEETQYF. CDR3 in DNA: TGCAGCGTTTGGCGGGCGTCCGGGGAAGAGACCCAGTACTTC.

This clonotype was detected many times. This chain joins TRBV20-1 and TRBJ2-7; 7 nucleotides agree with TRBD1. The CDR3 has 12 amino acids. Germline V gene data show CDR1 as DFQATT and CDR2 as SNEGSKA (reference sequence). V was clipped by 5 bases and J by 2 bases; unmatched bases: 3. Here the CDR3 DNA reads TGCAGTGCTGTAGACAGGGCCTACGAGCAGTACTTC. Its protein product is CSAVDRAYEQYF.

This clonotype appeared a few times. The chain couples TRBV20-1 to TRBJ2-7, with D possibly TRBD2 on 5 matching bases. The V end lost 2 bases, the J end lost 2 bases, and 10 bases lay between the germline ends. This CDR3 has 13 amino acids. The V gene's germline CDR1 is DFQATT and CDR2 SNEGSKA (reference sequence). CDR3 DNA sequence: TGCAGTGCTAGATTCGGACTTACCTACGAGCAGTACTTC. It translates to CSARFGLTYEQYF.

This clonotype was counted a few times. The CDR3 spells CSASNRLNSPLHF. The CDR3 nucleotides are TGCAGTGCTAGCAACAGGCTGAATTCACCCCTCCACTTT. The chain joins TRBV20-1 to TRBJ1-6; possible D gene TRBD1, 5 bases. The CDR3 is 13 residues long. CDR1 DFQATT and CDR2 SNEGSKA come from the germline V gene (reference sequence). V was trimmed by 3 bases and J by 7 bases, leaving 10 bases between them.

The rearrangement uses TRBV2 and TRBJ1-6, with 11 bases identical to TRBD1. This CDR3 spans 15 amino acids. Germline V gives CDR1 SNHLY, CDR2 FYNNEI. V dropped 3 bases and J dropped 8; count of bases not matched to a gene: 3. CDR3 sequence (DNA): TGTGCCAGCAGTGAGCAGGGACAGGGGGATTCACCCCTCCACTTT. Its protein is CASSEQGQGDSPLHF.

The V and J genes are TRBV7-2 and TRBJ1-1; 8 bases agree with TRBD1. The CDR3 spans 15 residues. Germline loops: CDR1 SGHTA, CDR2 FQGNSA. J was trimmed by 1 base and V by 6 bases; bases with no gene match: 7. The CDR3 sequence: CASSLIDRGNTEAFF. CDR3 nucleotides: TGTGCCAGCAGTTTAATCGACAGGGGGAACACTGAAGCTTTCTTT.

This clonotype was counted many times. The chain has TRBV10-1 and TRBJ1-1, with D possibly being TRBD1 (5 bases). Per the germline V gene, CDR1 is WNHNN and CDR2 is SYGVQD (reference sequence). The CDR3 is 14 amino acids. V lost 5 bases and J lost 5, with 15 bases in between. In DNA, the CDR3 is TGCGCCAGCAGTCCCCGGGGGGGACGTACTGAAGCTTTCTTT. Residues: CASSPRGGRTEAFF.

The V call is TRBV25-1, the J call TRBJ2-7; possibly TRBD1 for D (5 bases). Looked up from germline, CDR1 is MGHDK and CDR2 is SYGVNS. V was clipped by 5 bases and J by 3 bases, with 17 bases between them. The CDR3 consists of 15 residues. The CDR3 bases are TGTGCCAGCAGTTCAGGGTTCCGTTTAAGCTACGAGCAGTACTTC. It codes for CASSSGFRLSYEQYF.

The chain carries TRBV9 and TRBJ1-4; D possibly corresponds to TRBD1 (5 bases). V was cut by 4 bases and J by 6 bases, with 22 bases left in between. From germline, CDR1 is SGDLS and CDR2 YYNGEE. The CDR3 runs to 17 residues. CDR3 DNA: TGTGCCAGCAGCCAAGGCTGGAAGGGGAACTCTCATGAAAAACTGTTTTTT. Translating it yields CASSQGWKGNSHEKLFF.

This clonotype was seen ten or more times. V and J are TRBV29-1 and TRBJ2-7, with 10 bases fitting TRBD1. Germline V gene sequence: CDR1 SQVTM, CDR2 ANQGSEA. This CDR3 has 13 amino acids. V was clipped by 6 bases and J by 2 bases; unmatched bases: 4. The CDR3 coding sequence is TGCAGCGTCATCGGGACAGGGGCCTACGAGCAGTACTTC. The encoded protein is CSVIGTGAYEQYF.

The rearrangement links TRBV12-3 or TRBV12-4 to TRBJ1-2; 9 bases are shared with TRBD1. The V segment lost 5 bases and the J segment 4 bases; nucleotides outside the gene matches: 5. The CDR3 runs 14 residues. The DNA of the CDR3 is TGTGCCAGCAGTCGGACAGGGGAGGCCTATGGCTACACCTTC. Its protein product is CASSRTGEAYGYTF.

This clonotype was counted many times. The rearrangement links TRBV14 to TRBJ1-1; D ambiguous. Per the germline V gene, CDR1 is SGHDN and CDR2 is FVKESK. V was shortened by 2 bases and J by 1 base, with 11 bases between the two germline ends. This CDR3 has 15 residues. Written as DNA, the CDR3 is TGTGCCAGCAGCCAACGGGCAAAGGGGAACACTGAAGCTTTCTTT. Its translation: CASSQRAKGNTEAFF.

This clonotype was picked up many times. The chain recombines TRBV13 with TRBJ1-5, with D unresolved. Germline V gene lookup returns CDR1 PRHDT and CDR2 FYEKMQ (reference sequence). The CDR3 sequence is 15 residues long. The germline V and J ends were trimmed by 0 bases and 0 bases, with 6 bases remaining between them. The DNA of the CDR3 is TGTGCCAGCAGCTTAGGACAGATTAGCAATCAGCCCCAGCATTTT. This encodes CASSLGQISNQPQHF.

This clonotype turned up a few times. Here the CDR3 reads CASSFGVTQETQYF. In nucleotides, the CDR3 is TGTGCCAGCAGCTTTGGCGTAACACAAGAGACCCAGTACTTC. The genes are TRBV5-4 and TRBJ2-5; D unresolved. The germline V gene encodes CDR1 SGHNT and CDR2 YYREEE (reference sequence). CDR3 length: 14 amino acids. Trimming cost V 2 bases and J 2 bases, with 10 bases left between them.